This section outlines one T cell receptor beta chain sequence together with its context. Germline lookup yields CDR1 WSHSY and CDR2 SAAADI. The V segment lost 3 bases and the J segment 0 bases; nucleotides outside the gene matches: 9. This CDR3 has 17 amino acids. This sample was taken from a study of blood T cell repertoires in COVID-19. Profiled with immunoSEQ multiplex PCR; TCRdb holds only in-frame clones, not every one. The sample yields about 27,000 clones, roughly 91% seen once. This sequence was found in a man aged 50-60 years with active COVID-19. This chain uses TRBV10-2 with TRBJ2-3; 7 nucleotides line up with TRBD2. Source material: peripheral blood. The CDR3 DNA is TGCGCCAGCAGTGATCTCAGCGGGACTTCTAGCACAGATACGCAGTATTTT. Translation: CASSDLSGTSSTDTQYF.